These 9 T cell receptor beta chains were all obtained from the same sample, sequenced in a study of blood T cell repertoires in COVID-19. The method was immunoSEQ multiplex PCR; TCRdb's version includes in-frame clones alone and lacks a portion of them. The table includes about 120,000 clones, 80% to 90% detected once. The specimen sequenced was peripheral blood. The receptors come from a man between 65 and 85 years old with active or convalescent COVID-19.

The CDR3 nucleotides are TGTGCTAGTGGTAAAGGGACAGGGGGCACTGAAGCTTTCTTT. Translation: CASGKGTGGTEAFF. The V and J genes are TRBV12-5 and TRBJ1-1, with 11 bases lining up with TRBD1. The germline CDR1 and CDR2 sequences are LGHNT and FRNRAP. The CDR3 loop spans 14 amino acids. V lost 5 bases and J lost 4; bases outside the gene matches: 3.

The J gene is TRBJ2-7, the V gene TRBV28, with unresolved D. V gave up 6 bases and J gave up 7 bases, with 10 bases separating them. The CDR3 sequence is 11 residues long. The germline V gene encodes CDR1 MDHEN and CDR2 SYDVKM. The CDR3 DNA is TGTGCCAGCAGCTCCCCTTCGGAGCAGTACTTC. Its translation: CASSSPSEQYF.

V gene TRBV24-1 combines with J gene TRBJ2-1; TRBD2 matches 9 bases. Germline CDR1 reads KGHDR; CDR2 reads SFDVKD. The CDR3 has 16 residues. J was trimmed by 0 bases and V by 1 base; bases with no gene match: 0. CDR3 nucleotide sequence: TGTGCCACCAGTGATTTTAGCGGGAGCTCCTACAATGAGCAGTTCTTC. Protein: CATSDFSGSSYNEQFF.

CDR3 sequence (DNA): TGCGCCAGCAGAACAGGGGAAAAACTGTTTTTT. Translated: CASRTGEKLFF. The chain has TRBV23-1 and TRBJ1-4, with D perhaps TRBD1 (6 bases). TRBV23-1 belongs to the ORF category, with a function that is uncertain. V lost 6 bases, J lost 8 bases, and 7 bases lay in between. CDR3 length: 11 residues.

J is TRBJ2-3 and V is TRBV7-9; TRBD2 matches at 10 bases. With V trimmed by 5 bases and J by 3 bases, 11 bases remained unmatched. The CDR3 is 17 residues long. The V gene's germline CDR1 is SEHNR and CDR2 FQNEAQ (reference sequence). This CDR3 reads CASSPRLAGLGTDTQYF. Written as DNA, the CDR3 is TGTGCCAGCAGCCCCCGACTAGCGGGTTTAGGGACAGATACGCAGTATTTT.

The chain joins TRBV7-2 to TRBJ2-1; TRBD2 matches at 11 bases. Germline CDR1 SGHTA, CDR2 FQGNSA. J was trimmed by 5 bases and V by 5 bases; bases with no gene match: 14. This CDR3 is built from 18 residues. The CDR3 is CASSPRVSGRVGNNEQFF. CDR3 nucleotides: TGTGCCAGCAGCCCCCGGGTTAGCGGGAGGGTTGGGAACAATGAGCAGTTCTTC. The variable domain in full, completed from reference TRBV7-2 and TRBJ2-1, reads GAGVSQSPSNKVTEKGKDVELRCDPISGHTALYWYRQSLGQGLEFLIYFQGNSAPDKSGLPSDRFSAERTGGSVSTLTIQRTQQEDSAVYLCASSPRVSGRVGNNEQFFGPGTRLTVL.

The V gene is TRBV7-6, the J gene TRBJ1-2; a weak D match, TRBD1 (5 bases). V was pared by 1 base and J by 6 bases, with 9 bases between. The V gene's germline CDR1 is SGHVS and CDR2 FNYEAQ. The CDR3 is made up of 13 amino acids. CDR3 DNA: TGTGCCAGCAGCTTAGGCCGGGGGAATGGCTACACCTTC. Translating gives CASSLGRGNGYTF.

The rearrangement joins TRBV28 to TRBJ2-7; 9 positions agree with TRBD2. This CDR3 contains 12 residues. Germline CDR1 and CDR2: MDHEN and SYDVKM. Germline trimming cut 0 bases from V and 10 bases from J; bases unmatched to any gene: 1. CDR3 nucleotides: TGTGCCAGCAGTTTATGGACTAGCGGACAGTACTTC. This translates into CASSLWTSGQYF.

The chain combines TRBV28 with TRBJ1-2; a possible D gene is TRBD1 (6 bases). The CDR3 runs 13 residues. Germline V gene sequence: CDR1 MDHEN, CDR2 SYDVKM. The germline V and J ends were trimmed by 3 bases and 6 bases, with 11 bases remaining between them. The CDR3 is CASSFGGADGYTF. DNA of the CDR3: TGTGCCAGCAGTTTCGGGGGGGCGGATGGCTACACCTTC.